Below are 16 T cell receptor beta chains sequenced from a single sample in a study of CD8+ T cells in alopecia areata. After isolation, RNA underwent reverse transcription to generate cDNA as the sequencing template. Libraries were prepared by immunoSEQ multiplex PCR; TCRdb keeps only in-frame clonotypes and omits some of them. Of roughly 200,000 clones in the sample, approximately 45% are singletons; the top ten hold around 2.5%. The treatment is: oral pan-JAK inhibitor, 5-10 mg twice daily. The material was CD4+ T cells sorted from blood, obtained at approximately week 36, from a patient treated with tofacitinib. All receptors come from a human donor with alopecia areata.

This sequence joins TRBV28 and TRBJ2-5; no firm D call. Trimming removed 4 bases from V and 3 bases from J, with 15 bases in between. From germline, CDR1 is MDHEN and CDR2 SYDVKM. This CDR3 region has 15 residues. The CDR3 spells CASSSIGSVKETQYF. As DNA, the CDR3 is TGTGCCAGCAGTTCCATTGGCTCGGTGAAAGAGACCCAGTACTTC.

The chain uses TRBV4-1 and TRBJ2-7; D is perhaps TRBD2 (6 bases). The CDR3 has 15 residues. The V and J ends lost 4 bases and 4 bases respectively, with 17 bases between them. CDR1 and CDR2 (germline): MGHRA, YSYEKL. CDR3 DNA sequence: TGCGCCAGCAGCCCCGTCGGAGGGGCCCTATACGAGCAGTACTTC. Its translation: CASSPVGGALYEQYF.

The CDR3 loop reads CASSGGNSNQPQHF. The DNA for the CDR3 is TGTGCCAGCAGTGGAGGGAACAGCAATCAGCCCCAGCATTTT. The rearrangement uses TRBV25-1 and TRBJ1-5; unclear D gene. Looked up from germline, CDR1 is MGHDK and CDR2 is SYGVNS. The CDR3 is 14 residues long. The V and J ends lost 4 bases and 1 base respectively, with 8 bases between them.

This clone occurred a few times. The V call is TRBV27, the J call TRBJ2-7, with D perhaps TRBD1 (6 bases). Looked up from germline, CDR1 is MNHEY and CDR2 is SMNVEV (reference sequence). V lost 4 bases to trimming and J lost 7 bases, with 8 bases between them. CDR3 size: 11 residues. CDR3 sequence (DNA): TGTGCCAGCAGTTGGGGGCGAGAGCAGTACTTC. The encoded protein is CASSWGREQYF.

The V gene is TRBV2, the J gene TRBJ2-3; no reliable D call. Germline V gene data show CDR1 as SNHLY and CDR2 as FYNNEI. The CDR3 is made up of 12 amino acids. Trimming pared 3 bases from V and 2 bases from J, leaving 3 bases between. The CDR3 is CASSEITDTQYF. For the CDR3, the DNA is TGTGCCAGCAGTGAGATCACAGATACGCAGTATTTT. Using reference TRBV2 and TRBJ2-3 for the parts outside the CDR3, the full variable domain is EPEVTQTPSHQVTQMGQEVILRCVPISNHLYFYWYRQILGQKVEFLVSFYNNEISEKSEIFDDQFSVERPDGSNFTLKIRSTKLEDSAMYFCASSEITDTQYFGPGTRLTVL.

The J gene is TRBJ2-1, the V gene TRBV7-9; 9 nucleotides align to TRBD2. This CDR3 is 12 amino acids long. V shed 7 bases, J shed 9 bases, and the junction held 4 bases outside the gene matches. Germline values: CDR1 SEHNR, CDR2 FQNEAQ (reference sequence). CDR3 sequence (DNA): TGTGCCAGCACCCAACTAGCGGGTGAGCAGTTCTTC. Translated: CASTQLAGEQFF.

The chain is built from TRBV30 and TRBJ2-1; D may be TRBD1 (6 bases). Trimming stripped 1 base from V and 9 bases from J, with 16 bases between. The CDR3 spans 14 residues. The germline CDR1 and CDR2 sequences are GTSNPN and SVGIG (reference sequence). CDR3: CAWSGGPLTSEQFF. CDR3 nucleotide sequence: TGTGCCTGGAGTGGGGGGCCCCTCACGAGTGAGCAGTTCTTC. Drawing the rest from reference TRBV30 and TRBJ2-1, the complete variable domain is SQTIHQWPATLVQPVGSPLSLECTVEGTSNPNLYWYRQAAGRGLQLLFYSVGIGQISSEVPQNLSASRPQDRQFILSSKKLLLSDSGFYLCAWSGGPLTSEQFFGPGTRLTVL.

There are a few counts of this clone. V usage is TRBV19 and J usage is TRBJ2-5, with D unclear. V was shortened by 7 bases and J by 7 bases, with 16 bases between the two germline ends. This CDR3 comprises 13 residues. Germline V gene sequence: CDR1 LNHDA, CDR2 SQIVND (reference sequence). The CDR3 DNA follows: TGTGCCAGTACGGACGGAAGTTTTGGGACCCAGTACTTC. Protein: CASTDGSFGTQYF.

The gene calls are TRBV29-1 and TRBJ2-7; 9 nucleotides line up with TRBD1. CDR3 length: 14 residues. From germline, CDR1 is SQVTM and CDR2 ANQGSEA. The V and J ends lost 6 bases and 2 bases, in that order; junction bases with no gene match: 8. The CDR3 nucleotides are TGCAGCGTGGTTCCGGGACAGGGACCCTACGAGCAGTACTTC. The encoded protein is CSVVPGQGPYEQYF.

The chain is built from TRBV2 and TRBJ2-7, with D uncertain. This CDR3 region has 14 residues. Between the trimmed V and J ends, which lost 7 bases and 5 bases, there was a span of 18 bases. The germline V gene has CDR1 SNHLY and CDR2 FYNNEI. The CDR3 reads CASTAIGRLHEQYF. The DNA of the CDR3 is TGTGCCAGCACGGCGATCGGCAGGCTCCACGAGCAGTACTTC.

This sequence joins TRBV28 and TRBJ2-5, with 11 bases identical to TRBD2. This CDR3 has 18 amino acids. Germline V gene data show CDR1 as MDHEN and CDR2 as SYDVKM. The trim removed 2 bases at V and 3 bases at J, leaving 11 bases unmatched. CDR3 amino acids: CASSLRASGRWVEETQYF. CDR3 DNA: TGTGCCAGCAGTTTACGGGCTAGCGGGAGGTGGGTTGAAGAGACCCAGTACTTC.

J is TRBJ2-1 and V is TRBV5-1, with D hard to call. CDR1 is SGHRS and CDR2 is YFSETQ in the germline V gene. The CDR3 sequence is 15 residues long. Deletions cut 1 base from V and 7 bases from J, with 15 bases between. CDR3 coding DNA: TGCGCCAGCAGCTTGTATGGAGCGCGCCTGAATGAGCAGTTCTTC. This encodes CASSLYGARLNEQFF.

The chain employs TRBV4-1 and TRBJ2-1; D possibly corresponds to TRBD2 (6 bases). This CDR3 comprises 14 residues. V lost 0 bases to trimming and J lost 5 bases, with 8 bases between them. CDR1 is MGHRA, CDR2 YSYEKL, per germline. CDR3 residues: CASSQDWTNNEQFF. DNA of the CDR3: TGCGCCAGCAGCCAAGATTGGACTAACAATGAGCAGTTCTTC.

This clone was counted between two and nine times. The V call is TRBV5-1, the J call TRBJ2-7; 7 bases are shared with TRBD1. CDR1 and CDR2 from the germline V gene are SGHRS and YFSETQ. This CDR3 is 12 amino acids long. J gave up 5 bases and V 4 bases, and 3 bases lay outside the gene matches. The CDR3 is CASSRQGHEQYF. The CDR3 DNA reads TGCGCCAGCAGCCGACAGGGACACGAGCAGTACTTC.

This clone has more than one count but fewer than ten. V is TRBV4-2 and J is TRBJ2-7, with 10 nucleotides matching TRBD2. There are 15 residues in the CDR3. V lost 1 base and J lost 4; bases outside the gene matches: 4. CDR1 and CDR2 from the germline V gene are LGHNA and YNFKEQ. For the CDR3, the DNA is TGTGCCAGCAGCCAAGGGCTAGCGGGAGCGTACGAGCAGTACTTC. Translating gives CASSQGLAGAYEQYF.

Only a few counts were recorded for this clone. This chain joins TRBV30 and TRBJ2-3; D ambiguous. Germline CDR1 is GTSNPN and CDR2 is SVGIG (reference sequence). V dropped 2 bases and J dropped 5 bases, with 5 bases sitting between them. CDR3 length: 11 amino acids. CDR3 nucleotides: TGTGCCTGGAGTCGGGTAGATACGCAGTATTTT. Protein: CAWSRVDTQYF.